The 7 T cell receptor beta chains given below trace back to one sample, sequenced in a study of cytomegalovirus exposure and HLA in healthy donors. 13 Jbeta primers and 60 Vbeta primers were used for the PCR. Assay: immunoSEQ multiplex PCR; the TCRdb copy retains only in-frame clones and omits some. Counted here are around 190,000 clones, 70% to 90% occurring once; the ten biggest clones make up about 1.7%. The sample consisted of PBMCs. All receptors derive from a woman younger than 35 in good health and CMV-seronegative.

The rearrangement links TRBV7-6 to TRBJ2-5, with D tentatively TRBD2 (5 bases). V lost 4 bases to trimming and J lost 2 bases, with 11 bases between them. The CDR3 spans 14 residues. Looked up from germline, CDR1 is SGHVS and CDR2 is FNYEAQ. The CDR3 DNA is TGTGCCAGCAGCTCATCTCCGGGACAAGAGACCCAGTACTTC. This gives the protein CASSSSPGQETQYF.

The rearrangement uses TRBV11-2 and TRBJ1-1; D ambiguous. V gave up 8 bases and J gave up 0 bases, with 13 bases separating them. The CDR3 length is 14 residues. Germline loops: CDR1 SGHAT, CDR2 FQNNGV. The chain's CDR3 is CASARGGLNTEAFF. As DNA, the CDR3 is TGTGCCAGCGCCCGGGGAGGGTTGAACACTGAAGCTTTCTTT.

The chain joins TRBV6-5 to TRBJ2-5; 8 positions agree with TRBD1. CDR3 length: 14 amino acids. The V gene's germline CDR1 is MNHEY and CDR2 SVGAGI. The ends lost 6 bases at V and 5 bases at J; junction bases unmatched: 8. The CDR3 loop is CASSPETGVETQYF. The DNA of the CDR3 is TGTGCCAGCAGCCCCGAGACAGGGGTCGAGACCCAGTACTTC.

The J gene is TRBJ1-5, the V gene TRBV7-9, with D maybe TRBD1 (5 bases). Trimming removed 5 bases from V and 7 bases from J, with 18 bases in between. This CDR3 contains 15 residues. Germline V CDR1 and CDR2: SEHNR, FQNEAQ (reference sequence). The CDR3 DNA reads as TGTGCCAGCAGCCCTGTAGGAGGGGAAGGGCAGCCCCAGCATTTT. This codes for CASSPVGGEGQPQHF.

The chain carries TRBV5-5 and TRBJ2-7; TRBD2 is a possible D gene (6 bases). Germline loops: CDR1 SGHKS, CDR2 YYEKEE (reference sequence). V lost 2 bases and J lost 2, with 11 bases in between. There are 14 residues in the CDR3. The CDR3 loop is CASSFLEGPYEQYF. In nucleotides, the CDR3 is TGTGCCAGCAGCTTTCTGGAGGGCCCCTACGAGCAGTACTTC.

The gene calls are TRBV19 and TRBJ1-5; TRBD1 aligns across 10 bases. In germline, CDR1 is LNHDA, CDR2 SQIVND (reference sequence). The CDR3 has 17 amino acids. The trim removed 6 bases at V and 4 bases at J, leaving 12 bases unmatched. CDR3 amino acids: CASSPRDRGFGNQPQHF. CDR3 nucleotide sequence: TGTGCCAGTAGCCCCCGGGACAGGGGATTCGGGAATCAGCCCCAGCATTTT.

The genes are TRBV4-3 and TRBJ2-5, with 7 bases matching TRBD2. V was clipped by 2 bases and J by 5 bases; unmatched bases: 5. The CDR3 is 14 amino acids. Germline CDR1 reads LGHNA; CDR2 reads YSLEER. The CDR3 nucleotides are TGCGCCAGCAGCCAAAGGTGGGAGGGCGAGACCCAGTACTTC. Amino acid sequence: CASSQRWEGETQYF.